This passage covers 24 T cell receptor beta chains from one sample sequenced in a study of response to subunit inactivated influenza vaccine (dated by TCRdb to between 2017 and 2018). The method was RT-PCR. TCRdb lists the instrument as Illumina HiSeq 2500. TCRdb redid the processing of the public reads, applying fastp at Q25 and MiXCR, and retained in-frame beta chains. Each CDR3 protein appears once, grouped with its most common genes and DNA. Counted in this sample were more than 700,000 distinct CDR3 sequences; around 21% of them appeared once. The ten largest clones represent about 10% of the sample. The specimen was PBMCs from blood, collected around 5 days after vaccination. The origin of the receptors is a man aged 50-60 years who received an inactivated influenza vaccine. Donor details come from another sample of the same person, matched by shared clones.

The chain employs TRBV20-1 and TRBJ1-2; 8 bases line up with TRBD1. CDR1 is DFQATT, CDR2 SNEGSKA, per germline (reference sequence). The CDR3 contains 13 residues. The J segment lost 2 bases and the V segment lost 4 bases, leaving 3 bases of the junction unmatched. The CDR3 region has the DNA TGCAGTGCTACAGGGGGCAGGAACTATGGCTACACCTTC. As protein: CSATGGRNYGYTF.

The table lists this clonotype with many counts. J is TRBJ1-5 and V is TRBV12-3 or TRBV12-4; D unresolved. V shed 6 bases and J shed 7 bases, with 10 bases lying between them. The CDR3 consists of 12 residues. As DNA, the CDR3 is TGTGCCAGCAGCCCTATCGACCAGCCCCAGCATTTT. Translated: CASSPIDQPQHF.

The rearrangement links TRBV7-9 to TRBJ2-3; 7 bases fit TRBD2. This CDR3 region has 15 residues. Germline V gene data show CDR1 as SEHNR and CDR2 as FQNEAQ (reference sequence). V lost 7 bases, J lost 1 base, and 8 bases stayed unmatched. CDR3 sequence reads: CASNVAGHGTDTQYF. The CDR3 nucleotides read TGTGCCAGCAACGTAGCGGGCCACGGCACAGATACGCAGTATTTT.

This chain uses TRBV10-3 with TRBJ2-2, with a weak D call TRBD2 (6 bases). Germline lookup yields CDR1 ENHRY and CDR2 SYGVKD. This CDR3 has 14 amino acids. V gave up 6 bases and J gave up 4 bases, with 12 bases separating them. DNA of the CDR3: TGTGCCATCAGGAATAGCGGTACCACCGGGGAGCTGTTTTTT. It codes for CAIRNSGTTGELFF.

This clonotype was observed once. The chain carries TRBV7-2 and TRBJ2-1; D is possibly TRBD1 (8 bases). The CDR3 is 16 amino acids. CDR1 and CDR2 (germline): SGHTA, FQGNSA. V dropped 4 bases and J dropped 3 bases, with 16 bases sitting between them. Here the CDR3 DNA reads TGTGCCAGCAGCTGGTTAACAGGGGGGGGCTACAATGAGCAGTTCTTC. It specifies CASSWLTGGGYNEQFF. Full variable domain (rest looked up from reference TRBV7-2 and TRBJ2-1): GAGVSQSPSNKVTEKGKDVELRCDPISGHTALYWYRQSLGQGLEFLIYFQGNSAPDKSGLPSDRFSAERTGGSVSTLTIQRTQQEDSAVYLCASSWLTGGGYNEQFFGPGTRLTVL.

The CDR3: CSASVGTGYGYTF. The DNA of the CDR3 is TGCAGTGCTAGTGTGGGGACAGGCTATGGCTACACCTTC. The chain combines TRBV20-1 with TRBJ1-2; 8 bases fit TRBD1. CDR1 DFQATT and CDR2 SNEGSKA come from the germline V gene (reference sequence). CDR3 length: 13 residues. The J segment lost 4 bases and the V segment lost 3 bases, leaving 4 bases of the junction unmatched.

The V call is TRBV18, the J call TRBJ2-1; D perhaps matches TRBD2 (6 bases). Germline V gene sequence: CDR1 KGHSH, CDR2 LQKENI. Trimming cost V 1 base and J 5 bases, with 18 bases left between them. The CDR3 is 17 amino acids. CDR3 DNA: TGTGCCAGCTCACCACTTTCAACGGGGGTATTCAACAATGAGCAGTTCTTC. Translating it yields CASSPLSTGVFNNEQFF.

This clonotype was observed a handful of times. The chain couples TRBV12-3 or TRBV12-4 to TRBJ2-7, with TRBD1 matching 9 bases. Trimming removed 3 bases from V and 5 bases from J; junction bases left unmatched: 5. The CDR3 has 14 amino acids. The CDR3 loop is CASSLTGGYNEQYF. The CDR3 coding sequence is TGTGCCAGCAGTTTGACAGGGGGGTATAACGAGCAGTACTTC.

This clonotype has more than one count but fewer than ten. This rearrangement joins TRBV18 to TRBJ1-4; TRBD1 agrees at 8 bases. The CDR3 has 14 residues. From germline, CDR1 is KGHSH and CDR2 LQKENI. Germline trimming cut 3 bases from V and 8 bases from J; bases unmatched to any gene: 5. CDR3 in DNA: TGTGCCAGCTCACCTACACAGGGGGAAGAAAAACTGTTTTTT. Translated, it gives CASSPTQGEEKLFF. The complete variable domain, with remaining parts taken from reference TRBV18 and TRBJ1-4, reads NAGVMQNPRHLVRRRGQEARLRCSPMKGHSHVYWYRQLPEEGLKFMVYLQKENIIDESGMPKERFSAEFPKEGPSILRIQQVVRGDSAAYFCASSPTQGEEKLFFGSGTQLSVL.

In DNA, the CDR3 is TGTGCCAGCAGCTTAGGGACGGACCTCTACGAGCAGTACTTC. Its translation: CASSLGTDLYEQYF. The chain carries TRBV7-8 and TRBJ2-7; D not certain. V was trimmed by 1 base and J by 3 bases, leaving 10 bases between them. The CDR3 is 14 amino acids. CDR1 SGHVS and CDR2 FQNEAQ come from the germline V gene.

The J gene is TRBJ2-7, the V gene TRBV28; 11 bases are a match to TRBD2. CDR3 length: 16 residues. Germline lookup yields CDR1 MDHEN and CDR2 SYDVKM. V trimming: 2 bases; J trimming: 7 bases; junction bases outside the gene matches: 10. The CDR3 DNA reads TGTGCCAGCAGTTTAGGCTCTAGCGGGGGGCGCGGGGAGCAGTACTTC. Its translation: CASSLGSSGGRGEQYF.

J is TRBJ2-7 and V is TRBV7-2; unclear D gene. Looked up from germline, CDR1 is SGHTA and CDR2 is FQGNSA. The CDR3 runs 14 residues. V lost 1 base and J 0 bases, leaving 7 bases between the germline ends. CDR3 sequence (DNA): TGTGCCAGCAGCTTAGAACAGTACTCCTACGAGCAGTACTTC. Protein sequence: CASSLEQYSYEQYF.

The sample holds a few counts of this clonotype. The chain is built from TRBV11-2 and TRBJ1-2, with 11 positions matching TRBD1. V dropped 5 bases and J dropped 4; count of bases not matched to a gene: 9. Germline lookup yields CDR1 SGHAT and CDR2 FQNNGV. This CDR3 is 16 amino acids long. The CDR3 reads CASSPGQGAEVYGYTF. The CDR3 DNA follows: TGTGCCAGCAGCCCAGGACAGGGGGCTGAGGTCTATGGCTACACCTTC.

This sequence joins TRBV6-2 or TRBV6-3 and TRBJ2-2, with TRBD1 as a possible D gene (6 bases). The CDR3 has 15 residues. The germline V gene has CDR1 MNHEY and CDR2 SVGEGT. Deletions cut 6 bases from V and 1 base from J, with 12 bases between. CDR3 coding DNA: TGTGCCAGCAGCCGCATGACAGGGAACACCGGGGAGCTGTTTTTT. Protein sequence: CASSRMTGNTGELFF.

This clonotype was picked up a small number of times. The chain is built from TRBV12-3 or TRBV12-4 and TRBJ2-5, with 13 bases identical to TRBD2. The CDR3 is 15 residues long. The J segment lost 2 bases and the V segment lost 8 bases, leaving 5 bases of the junction unmatched. The CDR3 DNA follows: TGTGCCAGCGGACTAGCGGGGGCCGGGCAAGAGACCCAGTACTTC. It encodes CASGLAGAGQETQYF.

This clonotype was observed a few times. The chain uses TRBV13 and TRBJ1-1; 10 nucleotides match TRBD1. Germline loops: CDR1 PRHDT, CDR2 FYEKMQ (reference sequence). V shed 5 bases, J shed 4 bases, and the junction held 4 bases outside the gene matches. This CDR3 spans 14 amino acids. CDR3 protein: CASSEDRGLTEAFF. The CDR3, as DNA: TGTGCCAGCAGCGAAGACAGGGGGCTCACTGAAGCTTTCTTT.

V usage is TRBV20-1 and J usage is TRBJ2-5; D gene unclear. The length of the CDR3 is 13 residues. Germline V gives CDR1 DFQATT, CDR2 SNEGSKA (reference sequence). Trimming took 3 bases from V and 2 from J, leaving 10 bases between them. The CDR3 protein is CSARTPQQETQYF. The DNA of the CDR3 is TGCAGTGCTAGGACCCCCCAGCAAGAGACCCAGTACTTC.

This clonotype came up a few times. This chain connects TRBV5-1 to TRBJ2-7; 12 nucleotides line up with TRBD2. CDR3 length equals 17 residues. Germline V lookup: CDR1 SGHRS, CDR2 YFSETQ. V was clipped by 1 base and J by 7 bases; unmatched bases: 12. DNA for the CDR3: TGCGCCAGCAGCTTGTTTCCGACTAGCGGGAGTTCGGTGGAGCAGTACTTC. It encodes CASSLFPTSGSSVEQYF.

This clonotype was observed a few times. The CDR3 DNA is TGTGCCAGCAGTTACGATGGCGGGAGTTTCTACGAGCAGTACTTC. It translates to CASSYDGGSFYEQYF. V and J are TRBV6-5 and TRBJ2-7; 7 nucleotides agree with TRBD2. Looked up from germline, CDR1 is MNHEY and CDR2 is SVGAGI. The CDR3 consists of 15 residues. The ends lost 2 bases at V and 3 bases at J; junction bases unmatched: 7.

This clonotype was seen a handful of times. This sequence joins TRBV24-1 and TRBJ2-1; D possibly uses TRBD1 or TRBD2 (5 bases each). The CDR3 runs 15 residues. V was shortened by 9 bases and J by 1 base, with 15 bases between the two germline ends. Germline V gene lookup returns CDR1 KGHDR and CDR2 SFDVKD. CDR3 sequence reads: CATGTGTLSYNEQFF. For the CDR3, the DNA is TGTGCCACCGGGACCGGGACGCTATCCTACAATGAGCAGTTCTTC.

This clonotype was seen more than once but under ten times. This chain uses TRBV7-9 with TRBJ2-1; D remains unclear. CDR3 length: 17 residues. Germline V gene sequence: CDR1 SEHNR, CDR2 FQNEAQ (reference sequence). V shed 5 bases and J shed 5 bases, with 22 bases lying between them. CDR3 nucleotides: TGTGCCAGCAGCCCCTTCCGCGACAAGGAGCCCAACAATGAGCAGTTCTTC. Protein: CASSPFRDKEPNNEQFF.

The sample holds a few counts of this clonotype. The chain combines TRBV20-1 with TRBJ2-7; D is ambiguous. Germline V gene lookup returns CDR1 DFQATT and CDR2 SNEGSKA (reference sequence). The V end was cut by 0 bases, the J end by 0 bases, with 9 bases between. The CDR3 length is 14 residues. CDR3 sequence reads: CSARDLQDSYEQYF. The CDR3 DNA follows: TGCAGTGCTAGAGATTTGCAGGACTCCTACGAGCAGTACTTC.

The table lists this clonotype with a few counts. The chain couples TRBV24-1 to TRBJ2-7; D tentatively fits TRBD1 or TRBD2 (6 bases each). Germline V gene data show CDR1 as KGHDR and CDR2 as SFDVKD. There are 17 residues in the CDR3. The V end lost 2 bases, the J end lost 1 base, and 17 bases lay between the germline ends. The CDR3 spells CATSDSGQGGKSYEQYF. DNA of the CDR3: TGTGCCACCAGTGATTCGGGACAAGGGGGGAAATCCTACGAGCAGTACTTC.

This clonotype was recorded a few times. The V call is TRBV29-1, the J call TRBJ2-5, with TRBD1 matching over 10 bases. Germline CDR1 reads SQVTM; CDR2 reads ANQGSEA. The CDR3 is 14 amino acids. V shed 1 base and J 7 bases; nucleotides not matched to a gene: 6. The CDR3 sequence is CSVEGDRGMVTQYF. DNA for the CDR3: TGCAGCGTTGAAGGGGACAGGGGAATGGTGACCCAGTACTTC.